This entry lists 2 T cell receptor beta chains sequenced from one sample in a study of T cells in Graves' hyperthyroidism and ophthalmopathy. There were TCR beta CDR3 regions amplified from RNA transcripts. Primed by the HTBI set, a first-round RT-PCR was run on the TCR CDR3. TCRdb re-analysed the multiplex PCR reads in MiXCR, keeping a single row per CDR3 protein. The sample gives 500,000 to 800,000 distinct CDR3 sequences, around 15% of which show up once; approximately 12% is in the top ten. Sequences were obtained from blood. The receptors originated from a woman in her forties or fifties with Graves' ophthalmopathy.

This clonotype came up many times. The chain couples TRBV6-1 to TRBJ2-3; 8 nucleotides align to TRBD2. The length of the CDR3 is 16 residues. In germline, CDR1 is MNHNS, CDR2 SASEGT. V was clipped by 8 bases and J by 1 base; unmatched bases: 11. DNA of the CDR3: TGTGCCAGCCTTGGGCGGGAGGAGTGGGGCACAGATACGCAGTATTTT. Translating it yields CASLGREEWGTDTQYF.

This CDR3 is CSVRIWNEQFF. The CDR3 DNA reads as TGCAGCGTTCGGATATGGAATGAGCAGTTCTTC. The V gene is TRBV29-1, the J gene TRBJ2-1; D is uncertain. This CDR3 has 11 residues. The germline CDR1 and CDR2 sequences are SQVTM and ANQGSEA. Trimming cost V 5 bases and J 7 bases, with 9 bases left between them.